This T cell receptor beta chain is drawn from a study of blood T cells in healthy people across ages. A sample-barcoded 5' primer and a J-beta primer mix were used in a second PCR of roughly 7 to 11 cycles. TCRdb re-called the 5' RACE reads with MiXCR, one entry per CDR3 protein. The sample records about 640,000 distinct CDR3 sequences, about 30% being singletons. Turning to this clonotype: What it recognizes is unknown.

Trimming removed 3 bases at V and 9 bases at J, with 18 bases between. CDR3 length: 14 amino acids. Germline V gene sequence: CDR1 KGHSH, CDR2 LQKENI. Study-wide results and caveats: Using unsorted PBMCs precluded a conclusive naive versus antigen-experienced comparison. Estimates of total diversity, which came from one million sequenced T cells, were considered to be underestimates.

The source material was blood. The chain has TRBV18 and TRBJ2-7; TRBD2 might be the D (5 bases). This sequence originates from a woman at least 80 years old in good health. The CDR3 region is CASSPPGGGFGQYF. For the CDR3, the DNA is TGTGCCAGCTCACCTCCGGGCGGCGGGTTCGGGCAGTACTTC.